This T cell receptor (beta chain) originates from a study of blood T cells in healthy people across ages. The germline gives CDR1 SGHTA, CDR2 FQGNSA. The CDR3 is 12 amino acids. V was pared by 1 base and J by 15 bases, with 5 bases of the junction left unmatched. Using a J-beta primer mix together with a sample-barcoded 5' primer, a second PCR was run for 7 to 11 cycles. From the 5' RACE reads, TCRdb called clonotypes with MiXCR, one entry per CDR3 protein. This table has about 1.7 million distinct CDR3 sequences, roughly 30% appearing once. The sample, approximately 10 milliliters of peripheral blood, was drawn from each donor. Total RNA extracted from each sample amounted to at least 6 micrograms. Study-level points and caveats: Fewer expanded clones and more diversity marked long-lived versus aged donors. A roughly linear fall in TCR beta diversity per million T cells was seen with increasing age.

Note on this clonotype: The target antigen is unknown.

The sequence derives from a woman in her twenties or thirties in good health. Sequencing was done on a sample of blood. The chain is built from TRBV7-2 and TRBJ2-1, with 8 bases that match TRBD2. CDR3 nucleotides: TGTGCCAGCAGCTTAGTAGGGACTAGTGGGTTCTTC. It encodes CASSLVGTSGFF. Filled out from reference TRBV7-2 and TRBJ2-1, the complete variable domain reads GAGVSQSPSNKVTEKGKDVELRCDPISGHTALYWYRQSLGQGLEFLIYFQGNSAPDKSGLPSDRFSAERTGGSVSTLTIQRTQQEDSAVYLCASSLVGTSGFFGPGTRLTVL.